This TCR beta chain came from a study of shared clonotypes between healthy human individuals (dated by TCRdb to 2018 to 2020). As for the study more broadly: A few men and two women, aged 18 to 49 years, made up the cohort. Between about 0.85 and 9.5 billion PBMCs per donor were obtained by leukapheresis. Blood TCR repertoires of about 5 healthy adults were deeply sequenced to estimate repertoire size and the extent of clonotype sharing between individuals. Per donor, three plates each were used for CD4 naive and CD4 memory, two for CD8 naive, and one for CD8 memory. To increase sequencing depth and limit assay-specific biases, TCR repertoire library preparation and sequencing were carried out by different laboratories using diverse techniques. Results and caveats for the whole study, not just this receptor: Across four donors, approximately 4.9% of naive CD4, approximately 3.5% of naive CD8, around 2.1% of memory CD4, and under 0.45% of memory CD8 clonotypes were shared. Based on pairwise subsampling, the degree of clonotype sharing among donors was expected to be affected by sequencing depth. Because the study included a small number of donors, the genetic and exposure-history diversity represented was limited. Sampling was restricted to blood, and TCR repertoires in tissue are likely to differ from TCR repertoires in blood. Compared with non-shared clonotypes, clonotypes shared by all four sorted-subset donors had higher generation probabilities. Even with the large sequencing depth, rarefaction of the sorted-subset datasets indicated that sequencing was incomplete. Larger estimated clonotype richness was generally found for naive subsets than for memory subsets.

TCR CDR3 regions were amplified from genomic DNA by multiplex PCR using the deep immunoSEQ assay. For each cell subset, the extracted genomic DNA was distributed evenly across all wells of several immunoSEQ 96-well plates, and each plate served as one replicate. For sorted subsets, each replicate PCR was loaded with roughly 190 ng genomic DNA, equivalent to 25,000 to 35,000 T cell genomes. Purified libraries were quantified with a Qubit 3.0 fluorometer, sized on a Bioanalyzer 2100, and re-quantified with the KAPA Library Quantification kit. Every immunoSEQ 96-well plate was sequenced on a separate single-read 150-cycle Illumina NextSeq 550 flow cell. Concerning the study's data processing: Because only junctional sequences without quality scores were contained in the immunoSEQ output, filtering matching that applied to full-length reads could not be performed. To assign V/J genes and CDR3, sequences were annotated against IMGT germline references using PyIR, a Python wrapper for IgBLAST v1.9. Any read was removed if the V/J assignment was weak (E-value above 1e-6), the CDR3 was missing, or the read contained stop codons, out-of-frame junctions, or ambiguous translated residues. V3J clonotypes were defined as sequences sharing an identical inferred V gene, J gene, and CDR3 amino acid sequence. Percentage overlap between repertoires was calculated by dividing the number of shared unique clonotypes by the size of the smaller repertoire. RTK rarefaction, the Chao1 estimator, and Recon v2.1 estimates of unobserved clonotypes were used to assess repertoire richness. For all TCRbeta clonotypes obtained by the gDNA method from several donors, generation probabilities were computed with OLGA. Here the immuneACCESS table is served through TCRdb, limited to in-frame sequences with V and J called. Missing clones are a known gap in these copies; in checked studies unresolved V genes cover under half, and the rest lacks a known reason. V and J calls and clone size follow that table, whereas D and trimming were derived from the DNA. The sample includes over a million clones, with around 82% observed a single time. About 0.52% of the sample is held by the ten biggest clonotypes.

To note about this clone: Its antigen target is currently unknown. The sample holds no much larger clone one base away, and base qualities are not on file.

Taken from cysteine to phenylalanine, the CDR3 has 14 residues. CDR3 DNA is the only sequence kept; it has 42 bases, read in frame from the first base. CDR1 and CDR2 (KGHSH, LQKENI) derive from the germline V gene. Trimming removed 3 bases from V and 6 bases from J; the gene matches leave 7 bases unexplained. Healthy HIV-negative adults with no recently reported acute infections or vaccinations were included as donors. Only Caucasian adults living in Nashville, Tennessee, USA were represented among the donors. CD4+ T cells were enriched through magnetic negative selection, after which naive cells were positively selected on CD45RA and the remaining negative fraction served as the memory subset. After blood collection by leukapheresis, PBMCs were isolated using Ficoll-Histopaque density gradient centrifugation and then cryopreserved in the vapor phase of liquid nitrogen. Analytical flow cytometry was used to check the purity and quantity of each magnetically sorted T cell population. Genomic DNA was isolated from each sorted fraction and quantified by UV absorbance on a Nanodrop 2000c.

The TCR originated in a man between 18 and 29 years old in good health. Some clones in this sample may be carry-over from other donors' samples. The sample comprised memory CD4+ T cells from PBMCs. The sample's cell subset or site label is to be understood as: CD45RA-negative fraction. The chain joins TRBV18 to TRBJ2-7; the central 8 bases match TRBD1. The bases read TGTGCCAGCTCACCGATAAGGACAGGGACCGAGCAGTACTTC. Translated, it reads CASSPIRTGTEQYF.